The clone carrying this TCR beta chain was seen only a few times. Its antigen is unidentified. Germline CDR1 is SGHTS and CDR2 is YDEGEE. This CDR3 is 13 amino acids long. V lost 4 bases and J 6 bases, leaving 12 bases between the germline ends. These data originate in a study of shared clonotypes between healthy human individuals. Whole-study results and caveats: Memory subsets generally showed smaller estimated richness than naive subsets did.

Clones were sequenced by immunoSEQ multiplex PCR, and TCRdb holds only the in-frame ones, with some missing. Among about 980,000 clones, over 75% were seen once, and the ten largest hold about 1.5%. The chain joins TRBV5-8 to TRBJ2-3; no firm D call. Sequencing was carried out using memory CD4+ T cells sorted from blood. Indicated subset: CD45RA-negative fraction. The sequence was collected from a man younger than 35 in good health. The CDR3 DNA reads TGTGCCAGCAGCCCGACTGGATTGGATACGCAGTATTTT. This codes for CASSPTGLDTQYF. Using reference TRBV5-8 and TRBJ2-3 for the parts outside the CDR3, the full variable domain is EAGVTQSPTHLIKTRGQQATLRCSPISGHTSVYWYQQALGLGLQFLLWYDEGEERNRGNFPPRFSGRQFPNYSSELNVNALELEDSALYLCASSPTGLDTQYFGPGTRLTVL.